Listed here are 30 T cell receptor beta chains from one sample, sequenced in a study of blood T cells in healthy people across ages. The second PCR ran about 6 to 12 cycles with a sample-barcoded 5' primer and J-beta primers. TCRdb analysed the 5' RACE reads with MiXCR anew, one entry per CDR3 protein. In the table there are about a million distinct CDR3 sequences, about two fifths of which are singletons. The sample taken for sequencing was blood. These receptors were taken from a man aged 18 to 30 in good health.

This clonotype was observed a handful of times. The V and J genes are TRBV20-1 and TRBJ2-3, with 7 nucleotides matching TRBD2. V was pared by 2 bases and J by 0 bases, with 5 bases of the junction left unmatched. This CDR3 contains 15 residues. CDR1 is DFQATT, CDR2 SNEGSKA, per germline (reference sequence). CDR3 region: CSARLASGSTDTQYF. The CDR3 region has the DNA TGCAGTGCTAGACTAGCTAGCGGAAGCACAGATACGCAGTATTTT.

V usage is TRBV29-1 and J usage is TRBJ1-2; D is ambiguous. Germline V gene data show CDR1 as SQVTM and CDR2 as ANQGSEA. This CDR3 has 11 residues. Trimming cost V 6 bases and J 5 bases, with 10 bases left between them. Here the CDR3 reads CSVQDLYGYTF. In nucleotides, the CDR3 is TGCAGCGTCCAGGACCTTTATGGCTACACCTTC.

The rearrangement uses TRBV7-2 and TRBJ1-2; D is uncertain. V was trimmed by 1 base and J by 6 bases, leaving 9 bases between them. Germline loops: CDR1 SGHTA, CDR2 FQGNSA. There are 13 residues in the CDR3. CDR3 sequence: CASSLDPGDGYTF. The CDR3 DNA reads as TGTGCCAGCAGCTTAGACCCAGGCGATGGCTACACCTTC. The full variable domain, in which reference TRBV7-2 and TRBJ1-2 provide the parts outside the CDR3, is GAGVSQSPSNKVTEKGKDVELRCDPISGHTALYWYRQSLGQGLEFLIYFQGNSAPDKSGLPSDRFSAERTGGSVSTLTIQRTQQEDSAVYLCASSLDPGDGYTFGSGTRLTVV.

The chain recombines TRBV5-1 with TRBJ2-7; 7 bases agree with TRBD1. The junction had 22 bases not matched to a gene; V was cut back by 4 bases and J by 0 bases. The germline CDR1 and CDR2 sequences are SGHRS and YFSETQ. CDR3 length equals 20 residues. CDR3 sequence: CASSPHDVFFRTGFSYEQYF. CDR3 nucleotide sequence: TGCGCCAGCAGCCCCCATGACGTCTTTTTCAGGACAGGTTTCTCCTACGAGCAGTACTTC.

This clonotype was seen once. Mismatch with germline at one junction end may stem from a read error. J is TRBJ2-7 and V is TRBV12-3 or TRBV12-4; TRBD2 agrees at 8 bases. The CDR3 has 15 residues. The CDR3 loop reads CASSFSSGWTYERYF. DNA of the CDR3: TGTGCCAGCAGTTTCTCTAGCGGGTGGACCTACGAGCGGTACTTC.

This clonotype came up a few times. V and J are TRBV4-3 and TRBJ1-2; D is ambiguous. With 0 bases removed from V and 0 bases from J, the gap between germline ends came to 8 bases. Germline V CDR1 and CDR2: LGHNA, YSLEER. The CDR3 is 15 amino acids. CDR3 DNA sequence: TGCGCCAGCAGCCAAGATCCCGGGACTAACTATGGCTACACCTTC. Protein sequence: CASSQDPGTNYGYTF.

V usage is TRBV27 and J usage is TRBJ1-2, with TRBD1 matching 9 bases. The CDR3 consists of 15 residues. J lost 3 bases, V lost 8 bases, and 10 bases had no gene match. Germline CDR1 MNHEY, CDR2 SMNVEV (reference sequence). The DNA for the CDR3 is TGTGCCAGCCACTTATCGGGACAGGGCCACTATGGCTACACCTTC. It is translated as CASHLSGQGHYGYTF.

The chain has TRBV4-1 and TRBJ1-6; D gene unclear. V lost 0 bases and J lost 7, with 13 bases in between. Germline CDR1 reads MGHRA; CDR2 reads YSYEKL. CDR3 length: 16 amino acids. CDR3 sequence (DNA): TGCGCCAGCAGCCAAGATGGGAGGCTCTCCAATTCACCCCTCCACTTT. Protein: CASSQDGRLSNSPLHF.

The chain carries TRBV7-9 and TRBJ2-5; D not resolved. V was clipped by 5 bases and J by 2 bases, with 12 bases between them. The germline CDR1 and CDR2 sequences are SEHNR and FQNEAQ (reference sequence). The CDR3 totals 14 residues. CDR3 loop: CASSLTEGQETQYF. In DNA, the CDR3 is TGTGCCAGCAGCCTAACTGAAGGTCAAGAGACCCAGTACTTC.

The CDR3: CSAIGGGSYNEQFF. The CDR3 region has the DNA TGCAGTGCTATTGGGGGGGGGTCCTACAATGAGCAGTTCTTC. This sequence joins TRBV20-1 and TRBJ2-1; 7 bases align to TRBD2. Germline CDR1 DFQATT, CDR2 SNEGSKA (reference sequence). V trimming: 4 bases; J trimming: 1 base; junction bases outside the gene matches: 4. The CDR3 totals 14 residues.

A few counts support this clonotype. J is TRBJ1-5 and V is TRBV12-3 or TRBV12-4; D remains ambiguous. V dropped 3 bases and J dropped 6 bases, with 12 bases sitting between them. This CDR3 has 14 residues. The chain's CDR3 is CASSLGGKVQPQHF. As DNA, the CDR3 is TGTGCCAGCAGTTTGGGTGGGAAGGTTCAGCCCCAGCATTTT.

This clonotype turned up a few times. The genes are TRBV5-1 and TRBJ2-1, with TRBD2 matching over 8 bases. V was pared by 0 bases and J by 5 bases, with 4 bases of the junction left unmatched. The length of the CDR3 is 15 residues. CDR1 and CDR2 (germline): SGHRS, YFSETQ. The CDR3 here is CASSLGTSSNNEQFF. The CDR3 nucleotides read TGCGCCAGCAGCTTGGGGACTAGCAGTAACAATGAGCAGTTCTTC.

The table lists this clonotype with a few counts. The chain recombines TRBV3-1 with TRBJ2-2; D remains unclear. The CDR3 runs to 17 residues. In germline, CDR1 is LGHDT, CDR2 YNNKEL (reference sequence). Trimming cost V 4 bases and J 0 bases, with 15 bases left between them. The CDR3 loop is CASSPSPGRPNTGELFF. In DNA form, the CDR3 reads TGTGCCAGCAGCCCTAGTCCGGGCCGACCGAACACCGGGGAGCTGTTTTTT.

The J gene is TRBJ1-5, the V gene TRBV12-3 or TRBV12-4, with 7 bases identical to TRBD1. The CDR3 loop spans 15 amino acids. V was clipped by 7 bases and J by 2 bases; unmatched bases: 8. The CDR3 bases are TGTGCCAGCACTCGACAGGGCCTGGGCAATCAGCCCCAGCATTTT. Residues: CASTRQGLGNQPQHF.

This clonotype has only a few counts. J is TRBJ2-3 and V is TRBV6-2 or TRBV6-3; no clear D gene. V was pared by 11 bases and J by 6 bases, with 9 bases between. There are 10 residues in the CDR3. Germline loops: CDR1 MNHEY, CDR2 SVGEGT. The CDR3 protein is CALEEDTQYF. CDR3 coding DNA: TGTGCCCTCGAGGAGGATACGCAGTATTTT.

J is TRBJ2-6 and V is TRBV15; TRBD2 agrees at 12 bases. V dropped 1 base and J dropped 0; count of bases not matched to a gene: 1. Germline CDR1 and CDR2: LNHNV and YYDKDF (reference sequence). The CDR3 is 18 amino acids. The CDR3 bases are TGTGCCACCAGCAGAGGACTAGCGGGGGTCTCTGGGGCCAACGTCCTGACTTTC. Translation: CATSRGLAGVSGANVLTF. The full variable domain, its missing parts supplied by reference TRBV15 and TRBJ2-6, is DAMVIQNPRYQVTQFGKPVTLSCSQTLNHNVMYWYQQKSSQAPKLLFHYYDKDFNNEADTPDNFQSRRPNTSFCFLDIRSPGLGDTAMYLCATSRGLAGVSGANVLTFGAGSRLTVL.

The chain has TRBV6-1 and TRBJ1-6, with TRBD1 identical over 8 bases. Germline CDR1 reads MNHNS; CDR2 reads SASEGT. The CDR3 sequence is 13 residues long. V lost 9 bases and J lost 4; bases outside the gene matches: 2. The CDR3 DNA follows: TGTGCCAGTCGGACAGGGTATAATTCACCCCTCCACTTT. Its protein product is CASRTGYNSPLHF.

The genes are TRBV12-3 or TRBV12-4 and TRBJ1-1; no firm D call. This CDR3 is built from 12 residues. Trimming took off 7 bases at V and 5 bases at J, with 11 bases between the two ends. Here the CDR3 DNA reads TGTGCCAGCAATCGAGGGTTAACTGAAGCTTTCTTT. Its translation is CASNRGLTEAFF.

This clonotype was seen a handful of times. The rearrangement joins TRBV29-1 to TRBJ2-3; 10 bases are shared with TRBD2. In germline, CDR1 is SQVTM, CDR2 ANQGSEA. The length of the CDR3 is 16 residues. J was trimmed by 1 base and V by 4 bases; bases with no gene match: 8. The CDR3 coding sequence is TGCAGCGTTGGGAGCCTAGCGGGGGAACGCACAGATACGCAGTATTTT. Its protein is CSVGSLAGERTDTQYF.

To note about this clonotype: This may come from a read error, since a much larger clone is one base off. This chain uses TRBV20-1 with TRBJ2-5; 8 bases match TRBD2. CDR1 is DFQATT, CDR2 SNEGSKA, per germline (reference sequence). V dropped 5 bases and J dropped 11; count of bases not matched to a gene: 13. The CDR3 extends over 13 amino acids. CDR3 nucleotides: TGCAGTGCTGGGGGACTAGGGCTTCATGAGCAGTACTTC. Encoded protein: CSAGGLGLHEQYF.

This clonotype has a handful of counts. V is TRBV9 and J is TRBJ2-5; D perhaps matches TRBD2 (6 bases). CDR3 length equals 14 residues. The V gene's germline CDR1 is SGDLS and CDR2 YYNGEE. The ends were cut back, 2 bases at V and 4 bases at J, with 12 bases in the middle. CDR3 DNA sequence: TGTGCCAGCAGCGTCTCGGGGGTAGGAGAGACCCAGTACTTC. This codes for CASSVSGVGETQYF. The full variable domain, rest sourced from reference TRBV9 and TRBJ2-5, is DSGVTQTPKHLITATGQRVTLRCSPRSGDLSVYWYQQSLDQGLQFLIQYYNGEERAKGNILERFSAQQFPDLHSELNLSSLELGDSALYFCASSVSGVGETQYFGPGTRLLVL.

The chain couples TRBV12-3 or TRBV12-4 to TRBJ2-3, with 12 bases that match TRBD2. Trimming at V came to 5 bases and at J to 9 bases, leaving 9 bases not matched to a gene. This CDR3 region has 15 residues. CDR3 DNA sequence: TGTGCCAGCAGTCCGGGGACTAGCGGGCCCCTAACGCAGTATTTT. This codes for CASSPGTSGPLTQYF.

This clonotype showed up just a few times. This chain uses TRBV5-1 with TRBJ2-3; TRBD1 aligns across 8 bases. V gave up 4 bases and J gave up 2 bases; unmatched junction bases: 9. Per germline, CDR1 SGHRS and CDR2 YFSETQ. The CDR3 spans 16 residues. For the CDR3, the DNA is TGCGCCAGCAGCACTGGACAGGGATCTACCACAGATACGCAGTATTTT. It yields the protein CASSTGQGSTTDTQYF. The full variable domain, completed using reference TRBV5-1 and TRBJ2-3, is KAGVTQTPRYLIKTRGQQVTLSCSPISGHRSVSWYQQTPGQGLQFLFEYFSETQRNKGNFPGRFSGRQFSNSRSEMNVSTLELGDSALYLCASSTGQGSTTDTQYFGPGTRLTVL.

This clonotype was detected a few times. The chain joins TRBV7-8 to TRBJ1-5; 9 bases map to TRBD1. Germline V gene data show CDR1 as SGHVS and CDR2 as FQNEAQ. V lost 4 bases to trimming and J lost 5 bases; unmatched junction nucleotides: 6. The CDR3 consists of 15 residues. CDR3 amino acids: CASSSGQGFDQPQHF. The CDR3, as DNA: TGTGCCAGCAGCTCGGGACAGGGATTTGATCAGCCCCAGCATTTT.

This chain connects TRBV7-2 to TRBJ2-5, with D tentatively TRBD2 (6 bases). The V gene lost 8 bases and the J gene lost 5 bases, with 15 bases spanning the gap. This CDR3 has 13 residues. The germline V gene encodes CDR1 SGHTA and CDR2 FQGNSA. The CDR3 coding sequence is TGTGCCAGCGGAGGGTCAAAACGGGAGACCCAGTACTTC. Translation: CASGGSKRETQYF.

This chain links TRBV15 with TRBJ1-4; D ambiguous. Germline-derived CDR1 and CDR2 are LNHNV and YYDKDF (reference sequence). The CDR3 spans 15 residues. Trimming shortened V by 0 bases and J by 5 bases, and 10 bases separated the two germline ends. Written as DNA, the CDR3 is TGTGCCACCAGCAGAGATTTAGACATAAATGAAAAACTGTTTTTT. This gives the protein CATSRDLDINEKLFF.

V usage is TRBV15 and J usage is TRBJ2-1, with D perhaps TRBD1 or TRBD2 (6 bases each). Looked up from germline, CDR1 is LNHNV and CDR2 is YYDKDF (reference sequence). The CDR3 contains 16 residues. Trimming shortened V by 5 bases and J by 0 bases, and 14 bases separated the two germline ends. DNA of the CDR3: TGTGCCACCAGCGAGGGGGGATTTAGCTCCTACAATGAGCAGTTCTTC. Translation gives CATSEGGFSSYNEQFF.

This chain links TRBV5-6 with TRBJ2-7; D uncertain. Germline-derived CDR1 and CDR2 are SGHDT and YYEEEE. Trimming stripped 1 base from V and 3 bases from J, with 14 bases between. The CDR3 has 15 amino acids. The CDR3 region is CASSLLSGPDYEQYF. CDR3 coding DNA: TGTGCCAGCAGCTTGCTCTCTGGACCGGACTACGAGCAGTACTTC.

This clonotype turned up a few times. The chain links TRBV5-1 to TRBJ2-3, with a tentative D call TRBD1 (6 bases). This CDR3 region has 13 residues. V was trimmed by 5 bases and J by 4 bases, leaving 11 bases between them. The germline gives CDR1 SGHRS, CDR2 YFSETQ. CDR3: CASSEQGADTQYF. The CDR3 coding sequence is TGCGCCAGCAGTGAACAGGGCGCAGATACGCAGTATTTT.

This clonotype was picked up a small number of times. The gene calls are TRBV19 and TRBJ1-2; no firm D call. The germline CDR1 and CDR2 sequences are LNHDA and SQIVND (reference sequence). Trimming took off 7 bases at V and 1 base at J, with 13 bases between the two ends. The length of the CDR3 is 14 residues. Here the CDR3 reads CASTPYDHNYGYTF. In DNA, the CDR3 is TGTGCCAGTACTCCCTATGATCATAACTATGGCTACACCTTC.